One and the same sample provided the 32 T cell receptor beta chains below, sequenced in a study of blood T cell repertoires in COVID-19. The method was immunoSEQ multiplex PCR; TCRdb's version includes in-frame clones alone and lacks a portion of them. The sample lists around 70,000 clones, roughly 80% seen once, with 9.5% to 15% in the top ten. Sequenced input: peripheral blood. Receptors were obtained from a man aged 50-59 years with COVID-19, enrolled during active disease.

The gene calls are TRBV3-1 (or the pseudogene TRBV3-2) and TRBJ2-2; D is unresolved. The CDR3 is 12 amino acids. The V end was cut by 4 bases, the J end by 9 bases, with 9 bases between. Germline V gene data show CDR1 as LGHDT and CDR2 as YNNKEL (reference sequence). CDR3 nucleotide sequence: TGTGCCAGCAGCCTAGCCCGGTGGGAGCTGTTTTTT. This encodes CASSLARWELFF.

The genes are TRBV20-1 and TRBJ2-5; 12 bases line up with TRBD2. The CDR3 consists of 14 residues. Per germline, CDR1 DFQATT and CDR2 SNEGSKA (reference sequence). Trimming cost V 3 bases and J 6 bases; bases outside gene matches: 5. The CDR3: CSASLGLAGKTQYF. The CDR3 nucleotides read TGCAGTGCTAGTCTAGGACTAGCGGGGAAGACCCAGTACTTC.

The chain couples TRBV11-1 to TRBJ2-1; 9 nucleotides align to TRBD2. J gave up 14 bases and V 2 bases, and 13 bases lay outside the gene matches. The CDR3 has 15 amino acids. CDR1 is SGHAT and CDR2 is FQDESV in the germline V gene (reference sequence). CDR3 coding DNA: TGTGCCAGCAGCTTAATTGACGCCGGGACTAGCCCTAAGTTCTTC. Its protein product is CASSLIDAGTSPKFF.

Only a few counts were recorded for this clone. V usage is TRBV28 and J usage is TRBJ2-7; D is possibly TRBD1 (5 bases). Germline lookup yields CDR1 MDHEN and CDR2 SYDVKM. Deletions cut 3 bases from V and 2 bases from J, with 5 bases between. This CDR3 contains 12 residues. CDR3 sequence: CASSFRAYEQYF. The CDR3 coding sequence is TGTGCCAGCAGTTTCAGGGCCTACGAGCAGTACTTC.

This clone was counted between two and nine times. The V call is TRBV24-1, the J call TRBJ1-5, with 8 bases fitting TRBD1. The CDR3 runs 16 residues. Germline CDR1 KGHDR, CDR2 SFDVKD. V was pared by 4 bases and J by 5 bases, with 9 bases of the junction left unmatched. The CDR3 loop is CATSERGTGADQPQHF. DNA for the CDR3: TGTGCCACCAGTGAGCGAGGGACAGGAGCAGATCAGCCCCAGCATTTT.

This clone was recorded only once. CDR3 sequence: CASSPRDLGYTF. In nucleotides, the CDR3 is TGTGCCAGCTCCCCGAGGGACTTGGGCTACACCTTC. The chain joins TRBV18 to TRBJ1-2, with D tentatively TRBD1 (5 bases). The CDR3 has 12 residues. Germline V gene lookup returns CDR1 KGHSH and CDR2 LQKENI. The V end was cut by 6 bases, the J end by 8 bases, with 13 bases between.

The chain uses TRBV2 and TRBJ1-2; no reliable D call. V was clipped by 5 bases and J by 6 bases, with 10 bases between them. The CDR3 is made up of 12 amino acids. The germline V gene has CDR1 SNHLY and CDR2 FYNNEI. The DNA for the CDR3 is TGTGCCAGCAGTCCTAACTCAAATGGCTACACCTTC. Translating it yields CASSPNSNGYTF.

The genes are TRBV10-3 and TRBJ1-5, with 7 positions matching TRBD1. The J segment lost 2 bases and the V segment lost 8 bases, leaving 9 bases of the junction unmatched. Germline CDR1 and CDR2: ENHRY and SYGVKD. The CDR3 is made up of 15 amino acids. The CDR3 bases are TGTGCCATCGCCGACGCAGGGGGGCGCAATCAGCCCCAGCATTTT. It specifies CAIADAGGRNQPQHF.

The genes are TRBV9 and TRBJ2-2, with 7 bases identical to TRBD1. The CDR3 runs to 15 residues. Per germline, CDR1 SGDLS and CDR2 YYNGEE. The V and J ends lost 6 bases and 1 base, in that order; junction bases with no gene match: 6. The CDR3: CASKPGTENTGELFF. In DNA, the CDR3 is TGTGCCAGCAAACCCGGGACAGAGAACACCGGGGAGCTGTTTTTT.

The chain has TRBV6-5 and TRBJ2-3, with TRBD2 matching over 9 bases. This CDR3 region has 15 residues. Germline-derived CDR1 and CDR2 are MNHEY and SVGAGI. J was trimmed by 4 bases and V by 11 bases; bases with no gene match: 13. CDR3 loop: CAGAPGGGGADTQYF. The CDR3, as DNA: TGTGCCGGGGCCCCCGGCGGGGGGGGCGCAGATACGCAGTATTTT.

With respect to this clone: Sequence at one end of the junction differs from germline and may be a read error. The chain employs TRBV6-2 or TRBV6-3 and TRBJ2-5; D is possibly TRBD1 (7 bases). Germline loops: CDR1 MNHEY, CDR2 SVGEGT. This CDR3 contains 12 residues. CDR3 protein: CASSSPAGTADF. CDR3 bases: TGTGCCAGCAGTTCCCCCGCGGGGACAGCGGACTTC.

The chain employs TRBV4-3 and TRBJ1-2; a weak D match, TRBD1 (5 bases). V lost 2 bases to trimming and J lost 6 bases, with 25 bases between them. The CDR3 consists of 18 residues. CDR1 is LGHNA, CDR2 YSLEER, per germline. CDR3: CASSQNSGSDRRAHGYTF. For the CDR3, the DNA is TGCGCCAGCAGCCAAAACTCCGGGTCCGACAGAAGAGCCCATGGCTACACCTTC.

The rearrangement uses TRBV6-2 or TRBV6-3 and TRBJ1-2; D is ambiguous. The CDR3 contains 17 residues. The germline V gene has CDR1 MNHEY and CDR2 SVGEGT. V was pared by 6 bases and J by 0 bases, with 20 bases between. The CDR3 loop is CASSRPPSNVANYGYTF. The CDR3, as DNA: TGTGCCAGCAGCCGGCCCCCCTCCAACGTGGCTAACTATGGCTACACCTTC.

The V call is TRBV5-4, the J call TRBJ2-5; the D gene is possibly TRBD1 (6 bases). The CDR3 sequence is 13 residues long. V was trimmed by 4 bases and J by 2 bases, leaving 9 bases between them. Per the germline V gene, CDR1 is SGHNT and CDR2 is YYREEE (reference sequence). DNA for the CDR3: TGTGCCAGCAGCCTACAGGGTCAAGAGACCCAGTACTTC. It yields the protein CASSLQGQETQYF.

The rearrangement joins TRBV28 to TRBJ2-3; 7 positions match TRBD2. The germline gives CDR1 MDHEN, CDR2 SYDVKM. V gave up 6 bases and J gave up 2 bases; unmatched junction bases: 2. This CDR3 has 13 residues. CDR3 coding DNA: TGTGCCAGCAGGGGAGGGACCACAGATACGCAGTATTTT. Protein sequence: CASRGGTTDTQYF. Looking up the rest from reference TRBV28 and TRBJ2-3 gives the full variable domain: DVKVTQSSRYLVKRTGEKVFLECVQDMDHENMFWYRQDPGLGLRLIYFSYDVKMKEKGDIPEGYSVSREKKERFSLILESASTNQTSMYLCASRGGTTDTQYFGPGTRLTVL.

CDR3 coding DNA: TGCGCCAGCAGCCAGGGACTAGCAGGCACCGGGGAGCTGTTTTTT. It specifies CASSQGLAGTGELFF. The gene calls are TRBV4-3 and TRBJ2-2; 9 bases are a match to TRBD2. This CDR3 spans 15 amino acids. The V gene's germline CDR1 is LGHNA and CDR2 YSLEER. J gave up 4 bases and V 3 bases, and 3 bases lay outside the gene matches.

The genes are TRBV7-2 and TRBJ1-2; TRBD1 is a possible D gene (5 bases). V lost 1 base and J lost 4, with 10 bases in between. This CDR3 is built from 14 residues. CDR1 is SGHTA, CDR2 FQGNSA, per germline. The CDR3 sequence: CASSLDGGPYGYTF. CDR3 coding DNA: TGTGCCAGCAGCTTAGACGGGGGACCCTATGGCTACACCTTC.

The gene calls are TRBV28 and TRBJ1-1, with 7 positions matching TRBD1. Germline CDR1 reads MDHEN; CDR2 reads SYDVKM. J lost 4 bases, V lost 6 bases, and 5 bases had no gene match. This CDR3 is built from 13 residues. The CDR3 loop is CASRPQGSTEAFF. The CDR3 nucleotides read TGTGCCAGCAGGCCACAGGGGAGCACTGAAGCTTTCTTT.

In this sample, this clone turned up once. The chain employs TRBV4-1 and TRBJ1-1; D remains ambiguous. CDR3 size: 21 residues. Trimming removed 1 base at V and 0 bases at J, with 27 bases between. Germline lookup yields CDR1 MGHRA and CDR2 YSYEKL. The CDR3 here is CASSQGRITTSFQIMNTEAFF. CDR3 nucleotide sequence: TGCGCCAGCAGCCAAGGGAGGATAACAACATCATTTCAAATTATGAACACTGAAGCTTTCTTT.

This clone showed up just once. This chain joins TRBV2 and TRBJ2-7; TRBD1 might be the D (6 bases). Germline V gene lookup returns CDR1 SNHLY and CDR2 FYNNEI. The CDR3 has 15 residues. V gave up 7 bases and J gave up 2 bases, with 18 bases separating them. For the CDR3, the DNA is TGTGCCAGCAACCTAGACGGCGAGGGGGCCTACGAGCAGTACTTC. Its protein is CASNLDGEGAYEQYF.

The chain employs TRBV4-3 and TRBJ2-3; TRBD2 agrees at 8 bases. The germline V gene encodes CDR1 LGHNA and CDR2 YSLEER. CDR3 length: 17 amino acids. V gave up 1 base and J gave up 0 bases; unmatched junction bases: 6. CDR3 loop: CASSQGAAGESTDTQYF. CDR3 DNA: TGCGCCAGCAGCCAAGGGGCAGCGGGAGAGAGCACAGATACGCAGTATTTT.

The chain uses TRBV7-9 and TRBJ2-1; 15 positions match TRBD2. The V and J ends lost 5 bases and 9 bases, in that order; junction bases with no gene match: 8. The CDR3 extends over 16 amino acids. Germline V gene lookup returns CDR1 SEHNR and CDR2 FQNEAQ (reference sequence). CDR3 DNA: TGTGCCAGCAGCCCGGGACTAGCGGGAGGAGTCGCTGAGCAGTTCTTC. Protein product: CASSPGLAGGVAEQFF.

This chain links TRBV19 with TRBJ1-2; no clear D gene. Germline V CDR1 and CDR2: LNHDA, SQIVND (reference sequence). The CDR3 spans 15 residues. The V gene lost 6 bases and the J gene lost 0 bases, with 14 bases spanning the gap. The CDR3 region has the DNA TGTGCCAGTAGGAACCCGGGAACAGCTAACTATGGCTACACCTTC. Its translation is CASRNPGTANYGYTF.

The V call is TRBV24-1, the J call TRBJ2-2, with 10 bases lining up with TRBD2. The ends lost 3 bases at V and 7 bases at J; junction bases unmatched: 7. CDR3 size: 16 residues. CDR1 KGHDR and CDR2 SFDVKD come from the germline V gene. The CDR3 reads CATSDALAGVNGELFF. CDR3 sequence (DNA): TGTGCCACCAGTGATGCGCTAGCGGGAGTAAACGGGGAGCTGTTTTTT.

The chain joins TRBV5-1 to TRBJ2-5; D uncertain. The V end lost 0 bases, the J end lost 4 bases, and 7 bases lay between the germline ends. In germline, CDR1 is SGHRS, CDR2 YFSETQ. The CDR3 spans 13 residues. The CDR3 region is CASSLAMRETQYF. The CDR3 DNA sequence: TGCGCCAGCAGCTTGGCAATGAGAGAGACCCAGTACTTC.

The chain has TRBV3-1 (or the pseudogene TRBV3-2) and TRBJ1-3; tentatively, D is TRBD1 (6 bases). The length of the CDR3 is 14 residues. V dropped 3 bases and J dropped 1 base, with 7 bases sitting between them. In germline, CDR1 is LGHDT, CDR2 YNNKEL (reference sequence). CDR3 DNA: TGTGCCAGCAGCCACGGACAGTCTGGAAACACCATATATTTT. Translated: CASSHGQSGNTIYF.

The CDR3 protein is CASSLEGAATGGGYTF. In DNA, the CDR3 is TGCGCCAGCAGCTTGGAGGGTGCGGCTACGGGGGGAGGCTACACCTTC. The V and J genes are TRBV5-1 and TRBJ1-2; a possible D gene is TRBD1 (5 bases). In germline, CDR1 is SGHRS, CDR2 YFSETQ. V was clipped by 0 bases and J by 8 bases, with 20 bases between them. The CDR3 spans 16 residues.

V gene TRBV5-1 combines with J gene TRBJ2-7; 7 bases map to TRBD1. There are 14 residues in the CDR3. Germline trimming cut 5 bases from V and 5 bases from J; bases unmatched to any gene: 10. In germline, CDR1 is SGHRS, CDR2 YFSETQ. This CDR3 reads CASSSDRVENEQYF. DNA for the CDR3: TGCGCCAGCAGTTCCGACAGGGTCGAGAACGAGCAGTACTTC.

This rearrangement joins TRBV6-5 to TRBJ2-1; maybe TRBD2 (6 bases). CDR1 and CDR2 from the germline V gene are MNHEY and SVGAGI. V shed 0 bases and J shed 9 bases, with 12 bases lying between them. The CDR3 has 14 residues. CDR3 bases: TGTGCCAGCAGTTACTCAGGCGGGGTTGCTGAGCAGTTCTTC. It is translated as CASSYSGGVAEQFF.

The table lists this clone with a few counts. This chain connects TRBV5-1 to TRBJ1-2; 8 positions agree with TRBD1. J gave up 8 bases and V 0 bases, and 6 bases lay outside the gene matches. CDR3 length: 14 amino acids. Germline values: CDR1 SGHRS, CDR2 YFSETQ. This chain's CDR3 is CASSLGQGIGGYTF. As DNA, the CDR3 is TGCGCCAGCAGCTTGGGACAGGGGATTGGGGGCTACACCTTC.

The chain couples TRBV11-3 to TRBJ2-3, with D unresolved. CDR1 is SGHNT, CDR2 YENEEA, per germline. The CDR3 contains 14 residues. With 4 bases removed from V and 0 bases from J, the gap between germline ends came to 8 bases. The CDR3 region has the DNA TGTGCCAGCAGCTCCTCGGTGAGCACAGATACGCAGTATTTT. Amino acids: CASSSSVSTDTQYF.

V and J are TRBV27 and TRBJ2-3; D gene ambiguous. The CDR3 contains 14 residues. Trimming took off 10 bases at V and 6 bases at J, with 20 bases between the two ends. Germline V lookup: CDR1 MNHEY, CDR2 SMNVEV (reference sequence). This CDR3 reads CATRTGGASDTQYF. CDR3 sequence (DNA): TGTGCCACCCGAACTGGCGGCGCCTCGGATACGCAGTATTTT.